Included here is one TCR beta chain sequence, with context. As yet, its antigen is unknown. Clones were sequenced by immunoSEQ multiplex PCR, and TCRdb holds only the in-frame ones, with some missing. The top ten clones hold around 1.9% of a sample with about 28,000 clones, approximately 86% of them seen once. These data originate in a study of T cell clonotyping in hematopoietic cell transplantation. Study-wide points: Cells were unsorted, so CD4 and CD8 contributions were not separated. At the given depth, recipient repertoires were over 95% de novo clonotypes. Broader posttransplant TCR repertoire diversity was predicted by graft donor and pretransplant recipient Inverse Simpson Index values.

Time point reported: recipient sample about 28 days before transplant, after cytoreduction. The CDR3 is 15 residues long. Germline V gene sequence: CDR1 MNHEY, CDR2 SVGAGI. Germline trimming cut 6 bases from V and 4 bases from J; bases unmatched to any gene: 8. Material: peripheral blood mononuclear cells, obtained before stem cell transplant. This chain uses TRBV6-5 with TRBJ1-3, with 8 bases matching TRBD1. The TCR originated in a man in his forties with acute myeloid leukemia. Some clones in this sample may be carry-over from other donors' samples. The CDR3 nucleotides read TGTGCCAGCAGCCCTCAGGGGGCGAAAGGAAACACCATATATTTT. This gives the protein CASSPQGAKGNTIYF.